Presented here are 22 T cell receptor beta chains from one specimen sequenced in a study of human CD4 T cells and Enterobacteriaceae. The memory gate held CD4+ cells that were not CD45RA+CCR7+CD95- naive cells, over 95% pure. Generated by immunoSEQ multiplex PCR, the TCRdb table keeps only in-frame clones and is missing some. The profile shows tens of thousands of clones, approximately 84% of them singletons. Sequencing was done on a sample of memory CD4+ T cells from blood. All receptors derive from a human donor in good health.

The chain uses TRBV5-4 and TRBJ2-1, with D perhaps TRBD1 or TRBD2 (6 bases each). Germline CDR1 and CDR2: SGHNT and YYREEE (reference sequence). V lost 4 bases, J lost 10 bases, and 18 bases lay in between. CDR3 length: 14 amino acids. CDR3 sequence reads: CASSPTGGLGEQFF. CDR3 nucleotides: TGTGCCAGCAGCCCCACCGGGGGCCTCGGGGAGCAGTTCTTC. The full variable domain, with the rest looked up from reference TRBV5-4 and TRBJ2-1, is ETGVTQSPTHLIKTRGQQVTLRCSSQSGHNTVSWYQQALGQGPQFIFQYYREEENGRGNFPPRFSGLQFPNYSSELNVNALELDDSALYLCASSPTGGLGEQFFGPGTRLTVL.

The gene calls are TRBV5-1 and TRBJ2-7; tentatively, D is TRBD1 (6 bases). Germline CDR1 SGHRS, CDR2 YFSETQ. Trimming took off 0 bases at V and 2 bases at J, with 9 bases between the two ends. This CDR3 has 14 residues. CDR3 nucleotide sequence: TGCGCCAGCAGCTTGGTTGGGGGCACCTACGAGCAGTACTTC. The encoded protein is CASSLVGGTYEQYF.

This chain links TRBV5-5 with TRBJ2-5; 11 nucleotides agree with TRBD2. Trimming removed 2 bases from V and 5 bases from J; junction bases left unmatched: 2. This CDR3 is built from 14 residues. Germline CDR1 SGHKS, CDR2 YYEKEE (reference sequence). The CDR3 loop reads CASSFLAGGETQYF. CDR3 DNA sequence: TGTGCCAGCAGCTTCTTAGCGGGAGGGGAGACCCAGTACTTC.

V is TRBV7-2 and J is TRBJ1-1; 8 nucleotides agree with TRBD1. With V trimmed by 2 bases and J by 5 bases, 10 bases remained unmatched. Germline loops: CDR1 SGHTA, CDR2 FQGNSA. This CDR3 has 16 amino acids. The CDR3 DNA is TGTGCCAGCAGCTTACAGGGGGCAAGTATGGGAACTGAAGCTTTCTTT. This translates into CASSLQGASMGTEAFF.

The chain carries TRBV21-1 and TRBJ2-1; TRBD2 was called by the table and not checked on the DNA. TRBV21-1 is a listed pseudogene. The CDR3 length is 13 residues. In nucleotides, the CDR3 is TGTGCCACCTCTACGAGCTCCTACAATGAGCAGTTCTTC. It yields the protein CATSTSSYNEQFF.

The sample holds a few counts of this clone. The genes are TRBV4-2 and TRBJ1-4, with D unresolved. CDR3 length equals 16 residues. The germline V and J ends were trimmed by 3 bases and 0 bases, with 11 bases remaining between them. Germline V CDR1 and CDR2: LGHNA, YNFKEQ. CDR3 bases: TGTGCCAGCAGCCAGGGCCAGGTGGCAACTAATGAAAAACTGTTTTTT. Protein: CASSQGQVATNEKLFF.

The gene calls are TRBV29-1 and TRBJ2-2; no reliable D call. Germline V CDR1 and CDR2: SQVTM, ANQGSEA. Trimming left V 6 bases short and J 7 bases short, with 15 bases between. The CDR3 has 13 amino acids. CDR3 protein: CSVFSSDVGELFF. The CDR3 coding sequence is TGCAGCGTGTTTAGCTCTGATGTCGGGGAGCTGTTTTTT.

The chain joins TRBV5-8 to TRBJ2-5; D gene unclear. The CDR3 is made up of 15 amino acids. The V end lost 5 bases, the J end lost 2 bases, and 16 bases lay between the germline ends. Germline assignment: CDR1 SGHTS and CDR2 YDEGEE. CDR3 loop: CASRSGLNRQETQYF. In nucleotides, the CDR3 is TGTGCCAGCAGATCCGGCCTCAACCGGCAAGAGACCCAGTACTTC.

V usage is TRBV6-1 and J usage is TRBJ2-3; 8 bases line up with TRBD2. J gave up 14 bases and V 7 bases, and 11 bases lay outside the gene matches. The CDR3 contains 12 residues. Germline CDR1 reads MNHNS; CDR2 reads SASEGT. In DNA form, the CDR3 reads TGTGCCAGCACCCTCCTGGGACTAGTCTGGTATTTT. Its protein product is CASTLLGLVWYF.

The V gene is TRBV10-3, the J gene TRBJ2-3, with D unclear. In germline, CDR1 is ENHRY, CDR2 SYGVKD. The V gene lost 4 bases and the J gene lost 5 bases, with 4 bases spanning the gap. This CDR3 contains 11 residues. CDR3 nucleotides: TGTGCCATCAGTGCGGGAGATACGCAGTATTTT. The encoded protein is CAISAGDTQYF.

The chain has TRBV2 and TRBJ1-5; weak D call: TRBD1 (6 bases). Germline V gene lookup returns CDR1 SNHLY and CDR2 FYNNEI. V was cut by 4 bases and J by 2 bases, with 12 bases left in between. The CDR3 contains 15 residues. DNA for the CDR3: TGTGCCAGCAGTGGGATACCAGGGGGCAATCAGCCCCAGCATTTT. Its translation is CASSGIPGGNQPQHF. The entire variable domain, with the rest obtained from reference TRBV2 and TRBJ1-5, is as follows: EPEVTQTPSHQVTQMGQEVILRCVPISNHLYFYWYRQILGQKVEFLVSFYNNEISEKSEIFDDQFSVERPDGSNFTLKIRSTKLEDSAMYFCASSGIPGGNQPQHFGDGTRLSIL.

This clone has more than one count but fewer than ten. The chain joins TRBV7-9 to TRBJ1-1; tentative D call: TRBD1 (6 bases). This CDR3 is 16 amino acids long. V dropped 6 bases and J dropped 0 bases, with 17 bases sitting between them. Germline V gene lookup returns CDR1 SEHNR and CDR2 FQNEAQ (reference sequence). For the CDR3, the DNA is TGTGCCAGCAGGCCACCTTACAGGGCCGTGAACACTGAAGCTTTCTTT. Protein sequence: CASRPPYRAVNTEAFF.

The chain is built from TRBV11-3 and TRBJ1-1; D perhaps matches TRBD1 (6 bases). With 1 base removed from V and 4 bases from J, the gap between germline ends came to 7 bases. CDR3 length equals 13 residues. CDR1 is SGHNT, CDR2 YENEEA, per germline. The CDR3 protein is CASSLAGATEAFF. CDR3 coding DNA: TGTGCCAGCAGCTTAGCGGGGGCCACTGAAGCTTTCTTT.

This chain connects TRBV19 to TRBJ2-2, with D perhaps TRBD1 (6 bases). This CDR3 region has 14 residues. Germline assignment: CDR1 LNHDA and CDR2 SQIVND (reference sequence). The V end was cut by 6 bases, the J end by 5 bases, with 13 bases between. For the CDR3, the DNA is TGTGCCAGTAGCCAACAGGGCGGAACCGGGGAGCTGTTTTTT. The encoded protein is CASSQQGGTGELFF.

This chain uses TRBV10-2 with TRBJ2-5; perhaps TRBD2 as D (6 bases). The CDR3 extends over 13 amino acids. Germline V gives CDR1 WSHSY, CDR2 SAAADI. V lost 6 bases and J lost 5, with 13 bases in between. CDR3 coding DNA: TGCGCCAGCAGCGGGGGTGTGGGGGAGACCCAGTACTTC. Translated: CASSGGVGETQYF.

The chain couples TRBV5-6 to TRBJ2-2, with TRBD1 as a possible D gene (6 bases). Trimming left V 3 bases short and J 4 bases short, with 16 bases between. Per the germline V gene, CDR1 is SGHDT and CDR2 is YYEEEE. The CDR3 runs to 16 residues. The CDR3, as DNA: TGTGCCAGCAGCTCGGTCGGGACATCGCGCACCGGGGAGCTGTTTTTT. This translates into CASSSVGTSRTGELFF.

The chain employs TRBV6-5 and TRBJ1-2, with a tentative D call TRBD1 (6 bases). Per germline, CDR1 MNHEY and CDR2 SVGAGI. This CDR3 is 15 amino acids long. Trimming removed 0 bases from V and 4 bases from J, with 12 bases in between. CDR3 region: CASSYSPGAGYGYTF. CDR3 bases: TGTGCCAGCAGTTACTCACCGGGGGCAGGCTATGGCTACACCTTC.

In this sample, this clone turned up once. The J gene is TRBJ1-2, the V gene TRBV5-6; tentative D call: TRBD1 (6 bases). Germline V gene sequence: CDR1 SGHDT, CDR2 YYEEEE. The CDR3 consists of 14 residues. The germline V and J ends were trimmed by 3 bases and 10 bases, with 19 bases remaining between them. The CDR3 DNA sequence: TGTGCCAGCAGCTCCAAAGGGGGAAGCGGGGACTACACCTTC. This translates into CASSSKGGSGDYTF.

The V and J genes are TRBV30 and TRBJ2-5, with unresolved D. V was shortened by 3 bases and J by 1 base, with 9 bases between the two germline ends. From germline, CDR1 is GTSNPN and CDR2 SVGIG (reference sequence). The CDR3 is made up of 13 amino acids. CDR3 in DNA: TGTGCCTGGAGCCTCGGTCCCCAAGAGACCCAGTACTTC. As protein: CAWSLGPQETQYF. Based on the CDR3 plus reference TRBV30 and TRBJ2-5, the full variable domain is SQTIHQWPATLVQPVGSPLSLECTVEGTSNPNLYWYRQAAGRGLQLLFYSVGIGQISSEVPQNLSASRPQDRQFILSSKKLLLSDSGFYLCAWSLGPQETQYFGPGTRLLVL.

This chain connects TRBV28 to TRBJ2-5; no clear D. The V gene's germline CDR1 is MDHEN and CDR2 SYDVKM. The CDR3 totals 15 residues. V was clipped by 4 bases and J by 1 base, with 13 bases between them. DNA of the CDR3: TGTGCCAGCAGTTCCAAACCGACGATCCAAGAGACCCAGTACTTC. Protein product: CASSSKPTIQETQYF. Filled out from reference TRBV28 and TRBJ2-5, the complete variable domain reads DVKVTQSSRYLVKRTGEKVFLECVQDMDHENMFWYRQDPGLGLRLIYFSYDVKMKEKGDIPEGYSVSREKKERFSLILESASTNQTSMYLCASSSKPTIQETQYFGPGTRLLVL.

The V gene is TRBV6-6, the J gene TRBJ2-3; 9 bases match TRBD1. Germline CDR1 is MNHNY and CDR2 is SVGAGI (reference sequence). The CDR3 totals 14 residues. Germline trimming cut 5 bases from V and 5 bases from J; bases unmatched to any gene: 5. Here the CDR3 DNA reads TGTGCCAGCAGTCTGGGACAGGGAGAAGATACGCAGTATTTT. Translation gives CASSLGQGEDTQYF.

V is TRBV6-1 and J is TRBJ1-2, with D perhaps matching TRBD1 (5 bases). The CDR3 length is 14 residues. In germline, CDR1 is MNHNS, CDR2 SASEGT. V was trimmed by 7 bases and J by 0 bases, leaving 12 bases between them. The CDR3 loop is CASTPGGTNYGYTF. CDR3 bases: TGTGCCAGCACCCCGGGGGGGACTAACTATGGCTACACCTTC.